A selection of T cell receptor beta chains follows, all from one sample in a study of chemoradiotherapy in HPV16-positive cancers. Assay used: immunoSEQ multiplex PCR; TCRdb lists only in-frame clones, some missing. The data show 800 or so clones, roughly two thirds seen once. Specimen: tumor tissue, collected from a patient who underwent chemoradiotherapy. Receptor source: a human donor with HPV-associated anogenital cancer. CDR3s include the opening cysteine and the closing phenylalanine or tryptophan. Each record gives: D gene, V gene, clone size, J gene, CDR3 DNA, CDR3 protein. The D gene is left open where the match is weak. Size tells how often a clone was seen (once, few, many) or the class of an expanded clone, and some rows leave it out.

>NA|TRBV6-5|NA|TRBJ2-3
TGTGCCAGCAGTTCTCGACTAACTGATACGCAGTATTTT
CASSSRLTDTQYF
>NA|TRBV7-8|once|TRBJ2-2
TGTGCCAGCAGCTTCAGCGGCCAGGGTGCCGGGGAGCTGTTTTTT
CASSFSGQGAGELFF
>TRBD2|TRBV10-3|NA|TRBJ2-7
TGTGCCATCAGTGGGGGGCCTACTAGCGGGGGGATGGACTACGAGCAGTACTTC
CAISGGPTSGGMDYEQYF
>NA|TRBV11-2|NA|TRBJ1-1
TGTGCCAGCAGCTTACGACGGAACACTGAAGCTTTCTTT
CASSLRRNTEAFF
>TRBD2|TRBV30|NA|TRBJ2-7
TGTGCCTGGAGTTGGGGGGGCTACGAGCAGTACTTC
CAWSWGGYEQYF
>TRBD2|TRBV10-3|NA|TRBJ2-7
TGTGCCATCAGTGAGGCGACTAGCGGGTCCTACGAGCAGTACTTC
CAISEATSGSYEQYF
>TRBD1|TRBV11-1|NA|TRBJ1-2
TGTGCCAGCAGCTTACCGACAGGGGGCTATGGCTACACCTTC
CASSLPTGGYGYTF
>TRBD1|TRBV7-8|NA|TRBJ1-5
TGTGCCAGCAGCTTAGTGGGACAGGGGGGTCGTTATAGCAATCAGCCCCAGCATTTT
CASSLVGQGGRYSNQPQHF
>NA|TRBV19|NA|TRBJ1-2
TGTGCCAGTAGTATATTCCCGCCAGGAGTGATCAGCTACACCTTC
CASSIFPPGVISYTF
>NA|TRBV5-1|NA|TRBJ1-1
TGCGCCAGCAGCCTCCAGGCCCGGGGCACTGAAGCTTTCTTT
CASSLQARGTEAFF
>TRBD2|TRBV5-4|few|TRBJ2-1
TGTGCCAGCAGCTTGGAAAGGATCGGCGGGGGGGACAATGAGCAGTTCTTC
CASSLERIGGGDNEQFF
>TRBD2|TRBV5-4|NA|TRBJ2-7
TGTGCCAGCAGCTTGGTGGGCGGGGGAGGGTACGAGCAGTACTTC
CASSLVGGGGYEQYF
>NA|TRBV2|NA|TRBJ2-1
TGTGCCAGCAGCCTATACAATGAGCAGTTCTTC
CASSLYNEQFF
>NA|TRBV6-4|NA|TRBJ2-6
TGTGCCAGCAGTGATTTTTACTCACGACAAAGTCGGGCCAACGTCCTGACTTTC
CASSDFYSRQSRANVLTF
>NA|TRBV7-6|NA|TRBJ1-1
TGTGCCAGCAGCTTAGACAGGGTGAGGACTGAAGCTTTCTTT
CASSLDRVRTEAFF
>TRBD2|TRBV27|hyperexpanded|TRBJ2-3
TGTGCCAGCAGTTTATTACTAGCGGGGGGTATTAGCACAGATACGCAGTATTTT
CASSLLLAGGISTDTQYF
>NA|TRBV21-1|large|TRBJ2-7
TGTGCCAGCAGCAGCGGGACAGCCTCTCCCTCCTACGAGCAGTACTTC
CASSSGTASPSYEQYF
>TRBD1|TRBV9|NA|TRBJ2-2
TGTGCCAGCAGCGCTGAGACAGGGTTTAACACCGGGGAGCTGTTTTTT
CASSAETGFNTGELFF
>NA|TRBV28|NA|TRBJ2-2
TGTGCCAGCAGTTTACCCGAAAGGAAGACCGGGGAGCTGTTTTTT
CASSLPERKTGELFF
>TRBD2|TRBV15|NA|TRBJ2-5
TGTGCCACCAGCAGAGGGGAGGGGCTGGAGACCCAGTACTTC
CATSRGEGLETQYF
>TRBD1|TRBV7-9|NA|TRBJ2-7
TGTGCCAGCAGCCCCGGGACAGTCTACGAGCAGTACTTC
CASSPGTVYEQYF
>TRBD2|TRBV10-2|NA|TRBJ2-3
TGCGCCAGCAGTGAGTCTGGTTGGGGACTAGCGCTTGAAGATACGCAGTATTTT
CASSESGWGLALEDTQYF
>TRBD2|TRBV5-6|NA|TRBJ2-3
TGTGCCAGCAGCTACTTAGCGGGGGGGCCAGGAACAGATACGCAGTATTTT
CASSYLAGGPGTDTQYF
>NA|TRBV30|NA|TRBJ2-3
TGTGCCTGGAGTGAAGGGTCGGCGGGGACGACAGATACGCAGTATTTT
CAWSEGSAGTTDTQYF
>NA|TRBV28|large|TRBJ2-1
TGTGCCAGCAGTTCGAGCCGATCCCTCAATGAGCAGTTCTTC
CASSSSRSLNEQFF
>NA|TRBV10-3|NA|TRBJ2-1
TGTGCCATCAGTGAGACTACGACAGGAAGCAATGAGCAGTTCTTC
CAISETTTGSNEQFF
>TRBD1|TRBV5-6|NA|TRBJ2-5
TGTGCCAGCAGCTCATTGACAGGGGTCGAGACCCAGTACTTC
CASSSLTGVETQYF
>NA|TRBV6-1|NA|TRBJ2-3
TGTGCCAGCAGTGATGGGACATTGGGCACAGATACGCAGTATTTT
CASSDGTLGTDTQYF
>TRBD1|TRBV6-6|few|TRBJ1-2
TGTGCCAGCAGTTACACCGGGACAGGGGGTTATGGCTACACCTTC
CASSYTGTGGYGYTF
>TRBD2|TRBV6-1|NA|TRBJ2-1
TGTGCCAGCAGTGATCTAGCGGGGGGCTACTCTGAGCAGTTCTTC
CASSDLAGGYSEQFF
>NA|TRBV19|NA|TRBJ1-2
TGTGCCAGTAGTATTTGGGGTGACTATGGCTACACCTTC
CASSIWGDYGYTF
>TRBD1|TRBV7-2|few|TRBJ2-5
TGTGCCAGCAGCCGAGGGGGCGAGACCCAGTACTTC
CASSRGGETQYF
>NA|TRBV5-6|NA|TRBJ1-2
TGTGCCAGCAGCTTGGGTCCTTCCAGTCTTAACTATGGCTACACCTTC
CASSLGPSSLNYGYTF
>TRBD1|TRBV5-6|NA|TRBJ1-1
TGTGCCAGCAGCTTTTTAGGGACAGCGTCGACTTCTGAAGCTTTCTTT
CASSFLGTASTSEAFF
>TRBD1|TRBV7-9|hyperexpanded|TRBJ1-2
TGTGCCAGCAGCTTAGGGACAGGGTGGAATGGCTACACCTTC
CASSLGTGWNGYTF
>NA|TRBV9|NA|TRBJ1-2
TGTGCCAGCAGCGTAAGGGCAGGAGGGATGGAGGCTAACTATGGCTACACCTTC
CASSVRAGGMEANYGYTF
>TRBD1|TRBV5-1|NA|TRBJ2-7
TGCGCCAGCAGCTTGGACCCGGGACAGGGAGGGGGGCAGTACTTC
CASSLDPGQGGGQYF
>TRBD2|TRBV28|NA|TRBJ2-5
TGTGCCAGCAGTTTGGGGACTAGCGGGGGATTCCAAGAGACCCAGTACTTC
CASSLGTSGGFQETQYF
>TRBD1|TRBV7-9|few|TRBJ2-7
TGTGCCAGCAGCTTTTTGCCCTCCGGGACAGGGTCCTACGAGCAGTACTTC
CASSFLPSGTGSYEQYF
>TRBD1|TRBV5-5|NA|TRBJ1-5
TGTGCCAGCAGCTTAGGGGGCGCGGGTCAAGTTCAGCCCCAGCATTTT
CASSLGGAGQVQPQHF
>NA|TRBV21-1|few|TRBJ1-4
TGTGCCAGCAGCAAAGGATCAGGGGGGTCAGGGCAGGCTAATGAAAAACTGTTTTTT
CASSKGSGGSGQANEKLFF